The 2 T cell receptor beta chains below come from one sample, sequenced in a study of blood T cell repertoires in COVID-19. Sequencing used immunoSEQ multiplex PCR; TCRdb keeps in-frame clones, though not all of them. The repertoire holds about 330,000 clones, with about 90% as singletons. Sequencing input: PBMCs or T cells enriched from blood (not recorded which). The source of these receptors is a woman in her thirties who had recovered from COVID-19.

This clone was seen once. The V call is TRBV19, the J call TRBJ1-4, with D maybe TRBD1 (6 bases). Germline CDR1 is LNHDA and CDR2 is SQIVND (reference sequence). Trimming removed 6 bases from V and 3 bases from J, with 14 bases in between. The CDR3 is made up of 15 amino acids. The CDR3 coding sequence is TGTGCCAGTAGGGGAACAGGGAACCCTAATGAAAAACTGTTTTTT. Its translation is CASRGTGNPNEKLFF.

The chain carries TRBV5-1 and TRBJ2-2; D is ambiguous. Germline CDR1 and CDR2: SGHRS and YFSETQ. The length of the CDR3 is 13 residues. Trimming left V 3 bases short and J 3 bases short, with 6 bases between. CDR3 sequence reads: CASSSSYTGELFF. DNA of the CDR3: TGCGCCAGCAGCTCCTCTTACACCGGGGAGCTGTTTTTT.